The T cell receptor beta chain described here comes from a study of blood T cells in healthy people across ages. Together with a sample-barcoded 5' primer, a J-beta primer mix was included in a second PCR lasting about 7 to 11 cycles. Each cDNA was tagged by a template-switch adaptor containing 12 random nucleotides. One entry per CDR3 protein results from TCRdb running MiXCR on the 5' RACE reads. This table has around 870,000 distinct CDR3 sequences, more than 25% appearing once. Regarding the study as a whole: Across the age range, TCR beta diversity per million T cells fell in a roughly linear way. It was the long-lived donors that had more naive CD4+ cells and higher diversity than aged donors.

With respect to this clonotype: No antigen is known for it. The junction does not match germline at one end; this may be a read error.

The CDR3 is 15 residues long. Germline loops: CDR1 DFQATT, CDR2 SNEGSKA (reference sequence). The chain is built from TRBV20-1 and TRBJ1-1; no clear D. The sequenced material came from blood. This clonotype was obtained from an elderly woman in good health. The chain's CDR3 is CSTRPRRQMNTEAFF. The CDR3 DNA is TGCAGTACTAGACCGAGGAGGCAGATGAACACTGAAGCTTTCTTT.